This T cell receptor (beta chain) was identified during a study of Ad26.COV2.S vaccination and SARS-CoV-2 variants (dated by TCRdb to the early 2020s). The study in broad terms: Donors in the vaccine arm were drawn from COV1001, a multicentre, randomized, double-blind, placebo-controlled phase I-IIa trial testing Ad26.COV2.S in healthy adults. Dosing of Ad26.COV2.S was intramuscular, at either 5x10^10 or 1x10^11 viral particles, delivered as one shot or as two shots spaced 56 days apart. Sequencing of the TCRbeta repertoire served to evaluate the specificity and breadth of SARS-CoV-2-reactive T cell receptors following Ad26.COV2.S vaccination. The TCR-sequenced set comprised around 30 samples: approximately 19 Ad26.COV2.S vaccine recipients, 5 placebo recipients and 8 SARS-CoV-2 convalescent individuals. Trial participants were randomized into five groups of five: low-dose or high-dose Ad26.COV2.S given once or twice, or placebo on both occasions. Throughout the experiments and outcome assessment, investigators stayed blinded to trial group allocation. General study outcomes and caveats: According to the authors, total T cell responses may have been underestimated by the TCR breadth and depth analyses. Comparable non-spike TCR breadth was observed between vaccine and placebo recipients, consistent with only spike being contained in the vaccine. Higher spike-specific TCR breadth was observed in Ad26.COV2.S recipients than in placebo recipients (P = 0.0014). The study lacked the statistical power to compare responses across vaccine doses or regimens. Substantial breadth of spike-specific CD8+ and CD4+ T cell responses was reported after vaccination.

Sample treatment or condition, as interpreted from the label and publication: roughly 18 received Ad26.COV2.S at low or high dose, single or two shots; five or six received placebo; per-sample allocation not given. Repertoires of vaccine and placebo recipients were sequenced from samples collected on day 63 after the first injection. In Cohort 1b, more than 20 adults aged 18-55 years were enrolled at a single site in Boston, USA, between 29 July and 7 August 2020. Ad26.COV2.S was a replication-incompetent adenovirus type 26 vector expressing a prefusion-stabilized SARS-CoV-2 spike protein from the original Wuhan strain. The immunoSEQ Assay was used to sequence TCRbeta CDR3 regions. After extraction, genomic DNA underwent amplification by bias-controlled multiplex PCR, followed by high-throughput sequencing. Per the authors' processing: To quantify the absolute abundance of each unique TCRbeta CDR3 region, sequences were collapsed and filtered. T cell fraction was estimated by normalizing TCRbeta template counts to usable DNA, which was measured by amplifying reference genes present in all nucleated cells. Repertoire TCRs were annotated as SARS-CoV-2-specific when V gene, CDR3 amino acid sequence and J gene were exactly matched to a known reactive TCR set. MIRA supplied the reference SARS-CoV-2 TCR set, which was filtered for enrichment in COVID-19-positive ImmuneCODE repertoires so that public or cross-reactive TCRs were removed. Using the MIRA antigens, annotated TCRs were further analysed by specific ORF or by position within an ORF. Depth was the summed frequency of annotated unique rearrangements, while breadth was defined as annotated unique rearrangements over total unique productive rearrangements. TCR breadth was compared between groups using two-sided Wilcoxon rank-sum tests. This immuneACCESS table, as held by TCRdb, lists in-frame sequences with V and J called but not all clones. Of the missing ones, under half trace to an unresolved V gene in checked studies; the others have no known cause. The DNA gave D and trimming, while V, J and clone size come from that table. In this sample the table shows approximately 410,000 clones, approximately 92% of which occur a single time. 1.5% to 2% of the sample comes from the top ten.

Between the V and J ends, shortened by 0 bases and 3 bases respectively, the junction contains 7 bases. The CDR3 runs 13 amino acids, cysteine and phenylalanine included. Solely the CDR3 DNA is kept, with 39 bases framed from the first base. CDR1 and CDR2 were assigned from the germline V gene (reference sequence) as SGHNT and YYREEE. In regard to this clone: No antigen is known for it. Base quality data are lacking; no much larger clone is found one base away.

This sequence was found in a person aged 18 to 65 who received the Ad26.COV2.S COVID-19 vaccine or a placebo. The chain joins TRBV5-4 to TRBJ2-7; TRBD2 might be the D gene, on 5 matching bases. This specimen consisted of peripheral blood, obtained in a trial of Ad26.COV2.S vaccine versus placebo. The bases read TGTGCCAGCAGCTTGGCGACTAACTACGAGCAGTACTTC. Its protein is CASSLATNYEQYF.